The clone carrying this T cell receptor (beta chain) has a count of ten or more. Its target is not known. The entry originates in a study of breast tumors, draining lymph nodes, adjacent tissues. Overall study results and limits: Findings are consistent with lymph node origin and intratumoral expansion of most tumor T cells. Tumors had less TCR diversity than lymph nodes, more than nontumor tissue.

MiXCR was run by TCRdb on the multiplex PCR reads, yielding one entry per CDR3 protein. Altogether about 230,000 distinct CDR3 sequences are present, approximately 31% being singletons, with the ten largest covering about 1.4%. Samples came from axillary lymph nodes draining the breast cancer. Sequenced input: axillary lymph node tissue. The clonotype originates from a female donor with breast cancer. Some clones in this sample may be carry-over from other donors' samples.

For the CDR3, the DNA is TGTGCCAGCAGTGATTGGGGCCGGGGAAACAATGAGCAGTTCTTC. It is translated as CASSDWGRGNNEQFF. The chain employs TRBV2 and TRBJ2-1, with D perhaps given as TRBD1 or TRBD2 (5 bases each). The germline V gene encodes CDR1 SNHLY and CDR2 FYNNEI. CDR3 length: 15 residues. Trimming stripped 3 bases from V and 5 bases from J, with 14 bases between.